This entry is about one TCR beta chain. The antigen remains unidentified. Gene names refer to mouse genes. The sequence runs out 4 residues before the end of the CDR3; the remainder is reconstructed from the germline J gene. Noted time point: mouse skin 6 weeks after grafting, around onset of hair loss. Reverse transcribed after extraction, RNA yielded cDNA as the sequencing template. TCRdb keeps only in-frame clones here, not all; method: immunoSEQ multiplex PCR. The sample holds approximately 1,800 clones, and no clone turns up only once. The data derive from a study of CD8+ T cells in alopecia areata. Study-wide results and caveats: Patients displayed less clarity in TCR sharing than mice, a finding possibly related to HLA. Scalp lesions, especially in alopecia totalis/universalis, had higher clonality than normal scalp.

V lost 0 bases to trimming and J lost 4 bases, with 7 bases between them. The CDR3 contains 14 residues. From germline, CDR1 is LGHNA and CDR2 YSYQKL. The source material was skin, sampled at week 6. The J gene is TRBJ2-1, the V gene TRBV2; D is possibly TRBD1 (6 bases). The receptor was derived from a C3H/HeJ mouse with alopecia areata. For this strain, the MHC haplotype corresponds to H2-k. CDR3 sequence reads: CASSQDRGYAEQFF. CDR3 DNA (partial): TGTGCCAGCAGCCAAGACAGGGGTTATGCT.